This passage covers 19 T cell receptor beta chains from one sample sequenced in a study of T cell repertoires in cytomegalovirus infection. One entry per CDR3 protein results from TCRdb running MiXCR on the reads. The data contain about 180,000 distinct CDR3 sequences, under 15% of them singletons. The sequenced sample consisted of PBMCs. These receptors all come from a human donor in good health (CMV status not recorded). Some clones in this sample may be carry-over from other donors' samples.

This clonotype was detected ten times or more. The rearrangement uses TRBV28 and TRBJ1-5, with a tentative D call TRBD1 (5 bases). The CDR3 covers 14 residues. V lost 5 bases, J lost 4 bases, and 12 bases lay in between. Germline CDR1 is MDHEN and CDR2 is SYDVKM. This chain's CDR3 is CASSTYRTNQPQHF. DNA of the CDR3: TGTGCCAGCAGTACCTACAGGACTAATCAGCCCCAGCATTTT.

V and J are TRBV10-3 and TRBJ1-2, with a tentative D call TRBD1 (6 bases). There are 15 residues in the CDR3. CDR1 and CDR2 from the germline V gene are ENHRY and SYGVKD. With 3 bases removed from V and 5 bases from J, the gap between germline ends came to 16 bases. The CDR3 DNA is TGTGCCATCAGTGACCCGGTAGAGGGGGAGTATGGCTACACCTTC. Translation: CAISDPVEGEYGYTF.

CDR3 loop: CSALPSPAKNIQYF. For the CDR3, the DNA is TGCAGTGCCCTGCCGTCGCCAGCCAAAAACATTCAGTACTTC. The V gene is TRBV20-1, the J gene TRBJ2-4; the D is unclear. The CDR3 covers 14 residues. Germline CDR1 DFQATT, CDR2 SNEGSKA (reference sequence). Trimming took off 6 bases at V and 0 bases at J, with 12 bases between the two ends.

This clonotype was counted ten times or more. V gene TRBV28 combines with J gene TRBJ2-7; 9 nucleotides match TRBD1. In germline, CDR1 is MDHEN, CDR2 SYDVKM. The CDR3 is 14 residues long. The junction had 5 bases not matched to a gene; V was cut back by 3 bases and J by 5 bases. CDR3 amino acids: CASSFTGGRNEQYF. DNA of the CDR3: TGTGCCAGCAGTTTCACAGGGGGCAGGAACGAGCAGTACTTC.

The table lists this clonotype with many counts. The gene calls are TRBV28 and TRBJ2-1; a possible D gene is TRBD2 (5 bases). CDR3 length: 13 residues. CDR1 and CDR2 (germline): MDHEN, SYDVKM. The V end lost 7 bases, the J end lost 1 base, and 8 bases lay between the germline ends. The CDR3 spells CASKTGSYNEQFF. The CDR3 DNA reads TGTGCCAGCAAGACGGGGTCCTACAATGAGCAGTTCTTC. Supplemented by reference TRBV28 and TRBJ2-1, the full variable domain reads DVKVTQSSRYLVKRTGEKVFLECVQDMDHENMFWYRQDPGLGLRLIYFSYDVKMKEKGDIPEGYSVSREKKERFSLILESASTNQTSMYLCASKTGSYNEQFFGPGTRLTVL.

This clonotype has at least ten counts. The chain has TRBV12-3 or TRBV12-4 and TRBJ1-1, with no clear D. V lost 3 bases and J lost 4, with 9 bases in between. CDR3 length equals 13 residues. CDR3: CASSLAKGTEAFF. In nucleotides, the CDR3 is TGTGCCAGCAGTTTGGCCAAAGGCACTGAAGCTTTCTTT.

This chain uses TRBV6-6 with TRBJ2-5; 11 bases match TRBD1. The CDR3 has 16 residues. V lost 1 base, J lost 4 bases, and 5 bases stayed unmatched. Per germline, CDR1 MNHNY and CDR2 SVGAGI (reference sequence). The CDR3 is CASSYWTGGTGETQYF. Here the CDR3 DNA reads TGTGCCAGCAGTTACTGGACAGGGGGCACGGGAGAGACCCAGTACTTC.

This clonotype was observed at least ten times. The chain couples TRBV7-2 to TRBJ2-7; 12 bases align to TRBD2. Germline values: CDR1 SGHTA, CDR2 FQGNSA. Losses at the gene ends were 3 bases for V and 2 bases for J; bases not matched to a gene: 5. There are 16 residues in the CDR3. CDR3 sequence (DNA): TGTGCCAGCAGCTTGACTAGCGGGAGTGGGCCCTACGAGCAGTACTTC. Translated, it gives CASSLTSGSGPYEQYF.

This clonotype was seen many times. The chain combines TRBV7-2 with TRBJ1-4; weak D call: TRBD1 (5 bases). Between the trimmed V and J ends, which lost 3 bases and 7 bases, there was a span of 9 bases. Germline V gene lookup returns CDR1 SGHTA and CDR2 FQGNSA. CDR3 length: 13 amino acids. In DNA, the CDR3 is TGTGCCAGCAGCTTGGGGGTCGCTGAAAAACTGTTTTTT. It specifies CASSLGVAEKLFF.

Remarks on this clonotype: With a much larger clone just one base away, this may be a read error. The chain carries TRBV14 and TRBJ1-2; TRBD1 might be the D (6 bases). The V gene's germline CDR1 is SGHDN and CDR2 FVKESK. The CDR3 runs to 18 residues. V lost 0 bases to trimming and J lost 1 base, with 18 bases between them. The CDR3 coding sequence is TGTGCCAGCAGCCAAGATGGGACAACTTTCTTTTATAACTATGGCTACACCTTC. Amino acid sequence: CASSQDGTTFFYNYGYTF.

This clonotype has at least ten counts. The gene calls are TRBV7-2 and TRBJ1-1; perhaps TRBD1 as D (5 bases). Per germline, CDR1 SGHTA and CDR2 FQGNSA. This CDR3 is built from 15 residues. V lost 8 bases to trimming and J lost 1 base, with 17 bases between them. CDR3 DNA: TGTGCCAGCGCTTTAATGGGGGTGTCGAACACTGAAGCTTTCTTT. The encoded protein is CASALMGVSNTEAFF.

This clonotype showed up many times. The gene calls are TRBV29-1 and TRBJ2-5; D gene uncertain. Germline V gene data show CDR1 as SQVTM and CDR2 as ANQGSEA. CDR3 size: 12 residues. The V end was cut by 3 bases, the J end by 5 bases, with 10 bases between. The CDR3 DNA is TGCAGCGTTGAGTGGATAGGGGAGACCCAGTACTTC. Translation gives CSVEWIGETQYF.

A note on this clonotype: This CDR3 fails to terminate in the conserved phenylalanine or tryptophan, so it likely reflects a read error. The rearrangement links TRBV29-1 to TRBJ2-1, with D uncertain. Per the germline V gene, CDR1 is SQVTM and CDR2 is ANQGSEA. The CDR3 contains 11 residues. Trimming shortened V by 2 bases and J by 8 bases, and 7 bases separated the two germline ends. CDR3 loop: CSVERSDEQFL. Here the CDR3 DNA reads TGCAGCGTTGAACGTTCCGATGAGCAGTTCTTA.

This clonotype was seen only a few times. The chain recombines TRBV6-2 or TRBV6-3 with TRBJ2-3; D might be TRBD1 or TRBD2, each matching 6 bases. Per germline, CDR1 MNHEY and CDR2 SVGEGT. With 6 bases removed from V and 2 bases from J, the gap between germline ends came to 18 bases. The CDR3 totals 16 residues. Here the CDR3 reads CASSPRGERFTDTQYF. DNA for the CDR3: TGTGCCAGCAGCCCAAGGGGGGAGCGGTTCACAGATACGCAGTATTTT.

V gene TRBV6-1 combines with J gene TRBJ2-7; a possible D gene is TRBD1 (6 bases). CDR1 and CDR2 from the germline V gene are MNHNS and SASEGT. This CDR3 is 13 amino acids long. Trimming removed 6 bases at V and 5 bases at J, with 14 bases between. The CDR3: CASRLTGGHEQYF. As DNA, the CDR3 is TGTGCCAGCAGATTGACAGGCGGACACGAGCAGTACTTC.

This clonotype has a count of ten or more. The chain carries TRBV7-6 and TRBJ1-5; a weak D match, TRBD1 (5 bases). Deletions cut 5 bases from V and 0 bases from J, with 11 bases between. Germline CDR1 and CDR2: SGHVS and FNYEAQ. The CDR3 totals 15 residues. The CDR3 loop is CASSPEGYSNQPQHF. The CDR3 DNA follows: TGTGCCAGCAGCCCCGAGGGGTATAGCAATCAGCCCCAGCATTTT.

The V call is TRBV29-1, the J call TRBJ1-1; perhaps TRBD1 as D (5 bases). The CDR3 extends over 11 amino acids. Trimming took off 7 bases at V and 5 bases at J, with 11 bases between the two ends. Germline CDR1 is SQVTM and CDR2 is ANQGSEA. The CDR3 sequence is CSALGRTEAFF. CDR3 DNA: TGCAGCGCCCTGGGACGGACTGAAGCTTTCTTT.

This clonotype was observed at least ten times. The J gene is TRBJ2-5, the V gene TRBV12-3 or TRBV12-4; no definite D call. The CDR3 sequence is 16 residues long. The V end lost 6 bases, the J end lost 7 bases, and 24 bases lay between the germline ends. CDR3: CASSPFGQPWMGTQYF. The DNA for the CDR3 is TGTGCCAGCAGCCCTTTCGGGCAGCCCTGGATGGGGACCCAGTACTTC.

This clonotype has at least ten counts. The rearrangement uses TRBV15 and TRBJ2-7; 7 bases are a match to TRBD2. Looked up from germline, CDR1 is LNHNV and CDR2 is YYDKDF (reference sequence). J was trimmed by 2 bases and V by 7 bases; bases with no gene match: 5. The CDR3 totals 13 residues. CDR3 DNA sequence: TGTGCCACCAAGCGGGGCAATACCTACGAGCAGTACTTC. Its protein product is CATKRGNTYEQYF.